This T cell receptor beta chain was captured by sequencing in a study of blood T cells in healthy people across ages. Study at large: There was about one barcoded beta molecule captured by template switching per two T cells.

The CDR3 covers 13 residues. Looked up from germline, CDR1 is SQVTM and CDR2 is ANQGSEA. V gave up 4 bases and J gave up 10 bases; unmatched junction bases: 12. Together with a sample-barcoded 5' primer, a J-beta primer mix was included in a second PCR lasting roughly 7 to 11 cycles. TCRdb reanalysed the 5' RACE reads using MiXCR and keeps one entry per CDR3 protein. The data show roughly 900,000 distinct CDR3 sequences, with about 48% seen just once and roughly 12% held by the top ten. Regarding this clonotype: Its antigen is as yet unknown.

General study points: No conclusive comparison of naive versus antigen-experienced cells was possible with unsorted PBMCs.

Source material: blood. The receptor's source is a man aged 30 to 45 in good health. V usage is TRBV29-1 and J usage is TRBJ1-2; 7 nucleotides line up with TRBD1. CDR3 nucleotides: TGCAGCGTTGCGGGACAGTTGACTATTGACTACACCTTC. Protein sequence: CSVAGQLTIDYTF.